This TCR beta chain was captured in a study of cytomegalovirus exposure and HLA in healthy donors. Overall study findings and caveats: Because they were indistinguishable, some V segments, including TRBV6-2 and TRBV6-3, were excluded. The study listed under 200 cytomegalovirus-associated TCR beta chains.

Trimming removed 3 bases from V and 10 bases from J, with 15 bases in between. Germline CDR1 PRHDT, CDR2 FYEKMQ (reference sequence). The CDR3 extends over 13 amino acids. The PCR had 60 Vbeta and 13 Jbeta primers. Assay: immunoSEQ multiplex PCR; the TCRdb copy retains only in-frame clones and omits some. In all, the sample yields 55,000 to 75,000 clones. Notes on this clone: Its target is unknown. Likely a read error: the CDR3 ends without its conserved phenylalanine or tryptophan.

Sequencing was done on a sample of PBMCs. This sequence joins TRBV13 and TRBJ1-1, with D possibly being TRBD1 (6 bases). The sequence was obtained from a male donor in good health and CMV-seronegative. The CDR3 is CASSFAGASGAFL. Here the CDR3 DNA reads TGTGCCAGCAGCTTTGCAGGGGCCTCCGGAGCTTTCCTT.